What follows are 32 T cell receptor beta chains derived from one specimen sequenced in a study of blood T cell repertoires in COVID-19. Produced via immunoSEQ multiplex PCR; TCRdb's table is partial and in-frame only. The sample consists of about 260,000 clones, about 88% of them appearing once. Sequencing input: peripheral blood. The origin of the receptors is a man younger than 40 with active or convalescent COVID-19.

In its sample, this clone was seen once. CDR3 DNA sequence: TGCAGCGTAGCGACAGGGGGGTCCCTCTTCTCGGGCTACACCTTC. Translated, it gives CSVATGGSLFSGYTF. The rearrangement uses TRBV29-1 and TRBJ1-2; 9 nucleotides match TRBD1. Trimming cost V 6 bases and J 8 bases; bases outside gene matches: 16. Germline lookup yields CDR1 SQVTM and CDR2 ANQGSEA. The CDR3 spans 15 residues.

The J gene is TRBJ1-5, the V gene TRBV28; D is perhaps TRBD1 (5 bases). The germline CDR1 and CDR2 sequences are MDHEN and SYDVKM. The CDR3 spans 14 residues. V dropped 7 bases and J dropped 7 bases, with 17 bases sitting between them. CDR3 sequence reads: CASNLQVGIQPQHF. CDR3 nucleotide sequence: TGTGCCAGCAACCTACAGGTAGGAATCCAGCCCCAGCATTTT.

The genes are TRBV3-1 (or the pseudogene TRBV3-2) and TRBJ2-4; 8 bases agree with TRBD2. The CDR3 totals 15 residues. V was clipped by 4 bases and J by 7 bases; unmatched bases: 9. Germline V gene data show CDR1 as LGHDT and CDR2 as YNNKEL (reference sequence). The DNA of the CDR3 is TGTGCCAGCAGCCCGGCCGGGACTAGATCCAACATTCAGTACTTC. Protein product: CASSPAGTRSNIQYF.

The J gene is TRBJ1-1, the V gene TRBV4-1; possibly TRBD1 for D (5 bases). In germline, CDR1 is MGHRA, CDR2 YSYEKL. This CDR3 region has 15 residues. V lost 0 bases and J 7 bases, leaving 15 bases between the germline ends. The DNA for the CDR3 is TGCGCCAGCAGCCAAGAGGACAAAACCTACTTTGAAGCTTTCTTT. Translating gives CASSQEDKTYFEAFF.

The V call is TRBV19, the J call TRBJ1-4; 7 bases agree with TRBD1. The V gene end was trimmed by 7 bases and the J gene end by 2 bases; junction bases not matched to a gene: 13. Germline lookup yields CDR1 LNHDA and CDR2 SQIVND (reference sequence). The length of the CDR3 is 17 residues. CDR3 bases: TGTGCCAGTACCCCAGGAAGGGGGCCCTGGACTAATGAAAAACTGTTTTTT. Encoded protein: CASTPGRGPWTNEKLFF. The variable domain in full, with the rest retrieved from reference TRBV19 and TRBJ1-4, is DGGITQSPKYLFRKEGQNVTLSCEQNLNHDAMYWYRQDPGQGLRLIYYSQIVNDFQKGDIAEGYSVSREKKESFPLTVTSAQKNPTAFYLCASTPGRGPWTNEKLFFGSGTQLSVL.

The chain's CDR3 is CASSLGTGSYNEQFF. DNA of the CDR3: TGTGCCAGCAGCCTTGGGACAGGGAGTTACAATGAGCAGTTCTTC. The V call is TRBV11-2, the J call TRBJ2-1; TRBD1 agrees at 9 bases. V lost 5 bases to trimming and J lost 4 bases; unmatched junction nucleotides: 6. Germline V gives CDR1 SGHAT, CDR2 FQNNGV. This CDR3 spans 15 amino acids.

This rearrangement joins TRBV7-9 to TRBJ2-7; D not certain. This CDR3 has 13 amino acids. The germline V and J ends were trimmed by 2 bases and 4 bases, with 9 bases remaining between them. The V gene's germline CDR1 is SEHNR and CDR2 FQNEAQ (reference sequence). For the CDR3, the DNA is TGTGCCAGCAGCTTACTCCCGGGTTACGAGCAGTACTTC. Translation gives CASSLLPGYEQYF.

The chain couples TRBV11-3 to TRBJ2-7, with TRBD1 matching over 7 bases. Germline V gene sequence: CDR1 SGHNT, CDR2 YENEEA. The length of the CDR3 is 13 residues. V was pared by 1 base and J by 6 bases, with 3 bases of the junction left unmatched. The CDR3 DNA sequence: TGTGCCAGCAGCTTAGTGACAGGGCGCGAGCAGTACTTC. Protein product: CASSLVTGREQYF.

V is TRBV6-5 and J is TRBJ1-1; a possible D gene is TRBD1 (5 bases). CDR3 length: 14 residues. V dropped 2 bases and J dropped 3 bases, with 10 bases sitting between them. Germline assignment: CDR1 MNHEY and CDR2 SVGAGI. The CDR3 loop reads CASSYRPGDTEAFF. DNA for the CDR3: TGTGCCAGCAGTTACCGGCCGGGGGACACTGAAGCTTTCTTT.

This chain joins TRBV7-9 and TRBJ2-3; TRBD2 aligns across 7 bases. The CDR3 extends over 16 amino acids. The germline V gene encodes CDR1 SEHNR and CDR2 FQNEAQ (reference sequence). J gave up 5 bases and V 0 bases, and 8 bases lay outside the gene matches. CDR3 amino acids: CASSLARSSGGDTQYF. CDR3 coding DNA: TGTGCCAGCAGCTTAGCGAGGTCTAGCGGTGGAGATACGCAGTATTTT.

This clone occurred a few times. The CDR3 bases are TGTGCCAGCAGCGCTATTGACAGGGGACCTGGAAACACCATATATTTT. The encoded protein is CASSAIDRGPGNTIYF. The chain joins TRBV9 to TRBJ1-3; 8 bases are a match to TRBD1. This CDR3 has 16 amino acids. Germline lookup yields CDR1 SGDLS and CDR2 YYNGEE. V lost 3 bases and J lost 2; bases outside the gene matches: 7.

This chain uses TRBV19 with TRBJ1-4; 10 bases are a match to TRBD1. J was trimmed by 8 bases and V by 3 bases; bases with no gene match: 3. Looked up from germline, CDR1 is LNHDA and CDR2 is SQIVND (reference sequence). The CDR3 length is 14 residues. The CDR3 nucleotides are TGTGCCAGTAGTATTGGGACAGGGGACGAAAAACTGTTTTTT. This sequence encodes CASSIGTGDEKLFF.

The chain recombines TRBV3-1 (or the pseudogene TRBV3-2) with TRBJ1-1; the match to TRBD1 covers 9 bases. Trimming removed 6 bases from V and 6 bases from J; junction bases left unmatched: 8. This CDR3 is built from 14 residues. CDR1 LGHDT and CDR2 YNNKEL come from the germline V gene (reference sequence). CDR3 sequence reads: CASSLDRGRPEAFF. The CDR3 coding sequence is TGTGCCAGCAGTCTGGACAGGGGCAGGCCTGAAGCTTTCTTT.

V and J are TRBV5-1 and TRBJ1-4; D not resolved. The CDR3 runs 14 residues. The V gene lost 3 bases and the J gene lost 4 bases, with 10 bases spanning the gap. Germline-derived CDR1 and CDR2 are SGHRS and YFSETQ. The CDR3 is CASSSSRDNEKLFF. The CDR3 DNA is TGCGCCAGCAGCTCGTCGCGGGATAATGAAAAACTGTTTTTT.

V gene TRBV7-2 combines with J gene TRBJ1-3; D is unresolved. The germline V and J ends were trimmed by 2 bases and 8 bases, with 7 bases remaining between them. CDR3 length equals 12 residues. Germline V gives CDR1 SGHTA, CDR2 FQGNSA. The CDR3 region is CASSLSRDTIYF. The CDR3 region has the DNA TGTGCCAGCAGCTTAAGTCGGGACACCATATATTTT. Looking up the rest from reference TRBV7-2 and TRBJ1-3 gives the full variable domain: GAGVSQSPSNKVTEKGKDVELRCDPISGHTALYWYRQSLGQGLEFLIYFQGNSAPDKSGLPSDRFSAERTGGSVSTLTIQRTQQEDSAVYLCASSLSRDTIYFGEGSWLTVV.

The chain couples TRBV15 to TRBJ2-1; TRBD2 might be the D (7 bases). Germline CDR1 and CDR2: LNHNV and YYDKDF (reference sequence). Trimming took off 3 bases at V and 6 bases at J, with 18 bases between the two ends. The CDR3 is 16 residues long. CDR3 protein: CATSRGRGGAINEQFF. For the CDR3, the DNA is TGTGCCACCAGCAGGGGGCGAGGGGGGGCCATCAATGAGCAGTTCTTC.

The rearrangement links TRBV12-3 or TRBV12-4 to TRBJ1-2; D is perhaps TRBD1 (6 bases). V lost 5 bases, J lost 8 bases, and 12 bases lay in between. CDR3 length: 12 amino acids. The CDR3 DNA reads as TGTGCCAGCAGTCACAGGGATTCCGGCTACACCTTC. It specifies CASSHRDSGYTF.

The chain is built from TRBV4-3 and TRBJ2-5; 12 bases line up with TRBD2. J was trimmed by 7 bases and V by 2 bases; bases with no gene match: 8. Germline loops: CDR1 LGHNA, CDR2 YSLEER. The CDR3 extends over 16 amino acids. The CDR3 region is CASSQTSGGLAGTQYF. For the CDR3, the DNA is TGCGCCAGCAGCCAAACTAGCGGGGGGCTGGCGGGGACCCAGTACTTC.

V usage is TRBV25-1 and J usage is TRBJ1-6, with 10 bases fitting TRBD1. The CDR3 has 13 residues. Germline V gene lookup returns CDR1 MGHDK and CDR2 SYGVNS. The V segment lost 7 bases and the J segment 10 bases; nucleotides outside the gene matches: 4. The CDR3 region is CASKGQGGSPLHF. CDR3 nucleotide sequence: TGTGCCAGCAAAGGACAGGGGGGCTCACCCCTCCACTTT.

Written as DNA, the CDR3 is TGTGCCAGCAGCTTAGGGCGGTCTACAGATACGCAGTATTTT. This sequence encodes CASSLGRSTDTQYF. The V gene is TRBV7-2, the J gene TRBJ2-3; no definite D call. Germline assignment: CDR1 SGHTA and CDR2 FQGNSA. Trimming took off 1 base at V and 3 bases at J, with 8 bases between the two ends. This CDR3 spans 14 amino acids.

The chain is built from TRBV15 and TRBJ2-2; D unclear. Deletions cut 4 bases from V and 3 bases from J, with 15 bases between. The CDR3 has 16 amino acids. CDR1 LNHNV and CDR2 YYDKDF come from the germline V gene (reference sequence). CDR3 protein: CATSTHLSLDTGELFF. In nucleotides, the CDR3 is TGTGCCACCAGCACCCATCTTAGTCTCGACACCGGGGAGCTGTTTTTT.

V usage is TRBV5-1 and J usage is TRBJ1-2; D is ambiguous. V was shortened by 2 bases and J by 9 bases, with 14 bases between the two germline ends. Germline V lookup: CDR1 SGHRS, CDR2 YFSETQ. This CDR3 comprises 13 residues. This CDR3 is CASSFSTGGSYTF. Written as DNA, the CDR3 is TGCGCCAGCAGCTTTTCTACTGGCGGGAGCTACACCTTC.

The V call is TRBV19, the J call TRBJ1-1; D is undetermined. CDR1 is LNHDA and CDR2 is SQIVND in the germline V gene (reference sequence). The CDR3 consists of 12 residues. The germline V and J ends were trimmed by 5 bases and 6 bases, with 10 bases remaining between them. The DNA of the CDR3 is TGTGCCAGTAGTCACGGAGGCGCTGAAGCTTTCTTT. Translated, it gives CASSHGGAEAFF.

The chain is built from TRBV3-1 (or the pseudogene TRBV3-2) and TRBJ1-1; D unresolved. Trimming removed 1 base from V and 6 bases from J, with 6 bases in between. CDR3 length equals 12 residues. The germline V gene has CDR1 LGHDT and CDR2 YNNKEL (reference sequence). Here the CDR3 reads CASSQGGAEAFF. CDR3 in DNA: TGTGCCAGCAGCCAAGGGGGAGCTGAAGCTTTCTTT.

The count of this clone is one. V gene TRBV4-1 combines with J gene TRBJ2-2; 8 positions match TRBD1. This CDR3 has 16 amino acids. V gave up 2 bases and J gave up 3 bases; unmatched junction bases: 5. Germline-derived CDR1 and CDR2 are MGHRA and YSYEKL. CDR3 protein: CASSQSPDRDTGELFF. CDR3 DNA: TGCGCCAGCAGCCAATCCCCGGACAGGGACACCGGGGAGCTGTTTTTT.

The chain carries TRBV9 and TRBJ2-5; TRBD2 matches 8 bases. This CDR3 is built from 16 residues. The germline gives CDR1 SGDLS, CDR2 YYNGEE. The junction had 12 bases not matched to a gene; V was cut back by 4 bases and J by 4 bases. CDR3 sequence reads: CASSPSGRGDRETQYF. The DNA for the CDR3 is TGTGCCAGCAGCCCAAGCGGGCGGGGGGACCGAGAGACCCAGTACTTC.

This chain connects TRBV11-2 to TRBJ1-6; weak D call: TRBD1 (6 bases). The V gene's germline CDR1 is SGHAT and CDR2 FQNNGV. This CDR3 spans 17 amino acids. Trimming shortened V by 2 bases and J by 7 bases, and 18 bases separated the two germline ends. The CDR3 sequence is CASSLRAGGIGNSPLHF. CDR3 in DNA: TGTGCCAGCAGCTTACGCGCTGGGGGCATAGGGAATTCACCCCTCCACTTT.

V gene TRBV19 combines with J gene TRBJ1-3; possibly TRBD1 for D (5 bases). V lost 5 bases, J lost 1 base, and 18 bases lay in between. This CDR3 region has 17 residues. Per germline, CDR1 LNHDA and CDR2 SQIVND (reference sequence). CDR3 DNA sequence: TGTGCCAGTAGTGCTCTGGGCAGGGTATTTTCTGGAAACACCATATATTTT. Translated, it gives CASSALGRVFSGNTIYF. Filled out from reference TRBV19 and TRBJ1-3, the complete variable domain reads DGGITQSPKYLFRKEGQNVTLSCEQNLNHDAMYWYRQDPGQGLRLIYYSQIVNDFQKGDIAEGYSVSREKKESFPLTVTSAQKNPTAFYLCASSALGRVFSGNTIYFGEGSWLTVV.

The rearrangement links TRBV18 to TRBJ1-1; D might be TRBD1 (6 bases). Trimming stripped 3 bases from V and 4 bases from J, with 18 bases between. Germline V gene lookup returns CDR1 KGHSH and CDR2 LQKENI. This CDR3 region has 16 residues. The CDR3 coding sequence is TGTGCCAGCTCACCCATGGACAGAGGCCTCGGCACTGAAGCTTTCTTT. Translation: CASSPMDRGLGTEAFF.

V usage is TRBV6-5 and J usage is TRBJ1-2; possibly TRBD1 for D (5 bases). CDR1 is MNHEY, CDR2 SVGAGI, per germline. The CDR3 runs to 14 residues. V was trimmed by 6 bases and J by 4 bases, leaving 15 bases between them. CDR3 sequence: CASRPQENLYGYTF. The CDR3 nucleotides read TGTGCCAGCAGACCACAGGAAAATCTCTATGGCTACACCTTC.

V and J are TRBV29-1 and TRBJ1-2; TRBD1 matches at 8 bases. The J segment lost 10 bases and the V segment lost 7 bases, leaving 14 bases of the junction unmatched. This CDR3 has 13 amino acids. Germline V gene lookup returns CDR1 SQVTM and CDR2 ANQGSEA. As DNA, the CDR3 is TGCAGCGCCGTAGGGGAGCAGGGGGCAGACTACACCTTC. Translating it yields CSAVGEQGADYTF.

V gene TRBV5-4 combines with J gene TRBJ2-1; 15 bases agree with TRBD2. Looked up from germline, CDR1 is SGHNT and CDR2 is YYREEE (reference sequence). The CDR3 runs to 18 residues. V dropped 4 bases and J dropped 0; count of bases not matched to a gene: 5. The CDR3 reads CASSGGLAGGLSYNEQFF. CDR3 DNA: TGTGCCAGCAGCGGAGGACTAGCGGGGGGGCTCTCCTACAATGAGCAGTTCTTC.